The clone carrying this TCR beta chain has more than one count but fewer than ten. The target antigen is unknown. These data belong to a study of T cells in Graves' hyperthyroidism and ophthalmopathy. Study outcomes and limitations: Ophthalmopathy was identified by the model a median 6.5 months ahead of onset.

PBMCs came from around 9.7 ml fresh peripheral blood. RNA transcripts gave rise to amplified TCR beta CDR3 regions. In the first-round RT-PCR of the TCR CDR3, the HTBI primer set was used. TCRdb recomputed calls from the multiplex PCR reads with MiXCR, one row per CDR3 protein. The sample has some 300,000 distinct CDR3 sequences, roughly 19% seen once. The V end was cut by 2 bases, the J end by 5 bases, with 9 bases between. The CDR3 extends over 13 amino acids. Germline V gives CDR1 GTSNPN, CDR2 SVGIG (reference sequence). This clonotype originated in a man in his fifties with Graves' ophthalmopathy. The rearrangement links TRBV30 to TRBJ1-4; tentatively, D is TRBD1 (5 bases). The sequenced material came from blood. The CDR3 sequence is CAWSQGRNEKLFF. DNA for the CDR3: TGTGCCTGGAGTCAGGGTCGAAATGAAAAACTGTTTTTT. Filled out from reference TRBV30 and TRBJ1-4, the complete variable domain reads SQTIHQWPATLVQPVGSPLSLECTVEGTSNPNLYWYRQAAGRGLQLLFYSVGIGQISSEVPQNLSASRPQDRQFILSSKKLLLSDSGFYLCAWSQGRNEKLFFGSGTQLSVL.